The 4 T cell receptor beta chains presented below share a single source sample, sequenced in a study of cytomegalovirus exposure and HLA in healthy donors. 60 Vbeta and 13 Jbeta primers were used in PCR. TCRdb keeps only in-frame clones here, not all; method: immunoSEQ multiplex PCR. The table shows roughly 100,000 clones, with about four fifths occurring only once. Sequenced input: PBMCs. These receptors came from a man aged 35 to 55 in good health and CMV-seropositive.

The chain joins TRBV30 to TRBJ2-5; D not resolved. This CDR3 region has 13 residues. The V gene lost 3 bases and the J gene lost 5 bases, with 13 bases spanning the gap. The germline gives CDR1 GTSNPN, CDR2 SVGIG (reference sequence). CDR3 in amino acids: CAWSRGLLETQYF. In DNA form, the CDR3 reads TGTGCCTGGAGCCGTGGGCTATTGGAGACCCAGTACTTC.

V gene TRBV9 combines with J gene TRBJ2-3, with 9 bases fitting TRBD2. Germline V gene data show CDR1 as SGDLS and CDR2 as YYNGEE. The CDR3 runs 16 residues. V lost 1 base and J lost 1; bases outside the gene matches: 4. Here the CDR3 reads CASSVSSSGGTDTQYF. CDR3 coding DNA: TGTGCCAGCAGCGTATCCTCTAGCGGGGGCACAGATACGCAGTATTTT.

This clone appeared a few times. The V gene is TRBV2, the J gene TRBJ1-2; 7 bases are a match to TRBD1. The CDR3 loop spans 14 amino acids. V was clipped by 3 bases and J by 6 bases; unmatched bases: 7. Germline V gene lookup returns CDR1 SNHLY and CDR2 FYNNEI. The CDR3 loop is CASSEDRLNDGYTF. DNA for the CDR3: TGTGCCAGCAGTGAGGACAGGCTCAACGATGGCTACACCTTC.

CDR3 loop: CASSALAGPTYEQYF. For the CDR3, the DNA is TGTGCCAGCAGCGCCCTAGCGGGGCCTACCTACGAGCAGTACTTC. The gene calls are TRBV7-9 and TRBJ2-7; 9 bases map to TRBD2. Per the germline V gene, CDR1 is SEHNR and CDR2 is FQNEAQ (reference sequence). The length of the CDR3 is 15 residues. The J segment lost 2 bases and the V segment lost 5 bases, leaving 7 bases of the junction unmatched. The full variable domain, with the rest looked up from reference TRBV7-9 and TRBJ2-7, is DTGVSQNPRHKITKRGQNVTFRCDPISEHNRLYWYRQTLGQGPEFLTYFQNEAQLEKSRLLSDRFSAERPKGSFSTLEIQRTEQGDSAMYLCASSALAGPTYEQYFGPGTRLTVT.